This is a list of T cell receptor beta chains from one sample in a study of circulating and synovial CD4+ cells in juvenile arthritis. Profiled with immunoSEQ multiplex PCR; TCRdb holds only in-frame clones, not every one. The sample has around 15,000 clones, roughly 89% seen once; the top ten hold less than 0.95%. Material for sequencing was CD4+ T cells from blood. The origin of the receptors is a human donor with juvenile idiopathic arthritis. Both conserved end residues are part of each CDR3. Each record gives: clone size, CDR3 length, J gene, D gene, V gene, CDR3 DNA, CDR3 protein. A D gene is named only where the DNA matches it firmly. Only part of the rows carry a size: once, few, many, or a class if the clone is expanded.

clone size: .; CDR3 length: 11; J gene: TRBJ1-4; D gene: TRBD1; V gene: TRBV27; CDR3 DNA: TGTGCCAGCAGGACAGGGGCAAAACTGTTTTTT; CDR3 protein: CASRTGAKLFF
clone size: .; CDR3 length: 15; J gene: TRBJ2-3; D gene: TRBD2; V gene: TRBV18; CDR3 DNA: TGTGCCAGCCCTGGACTAGCGGGTCCCGTGGATACGCAGTATTTT; CDR3 protein: CASPGLAGPVDTQYF
clone size: few; CDR3 length: 14; J gene: TRBJ1-2; D gene: TRBD1; V gene: TRBV18; CDR3 DNA: TGTGCCAGCTCGGCGCAACCGACAGGGGTGGGCTACACCTTC; CDR3 protein: CASSAQPTGVGYTF
clone size: .; CDR3 length: 13; J gene: TRBJ1-1; D gene: .; V gene: TRBV5-1; CDR3 DNA: TGCGCCAGCAGCTTAGGAGATAACACTGAAGCTTTCTTT; CDR3 protein: CASSLGDNTEAFF
clone size: few; CDR3 length: 15; J gene: TRBJ2-1; D gene: TRBD1; V gene: TRBV6-6; CDR3 DNA: TGTGCCAGCAGTTCAAGGGACAGGGGGGACAATGAGCAGTTCTTC; CDR3 protein: CASSSRDRGDNEQFF
clone size: .; CDR3 length: 13; J gene: TRBJ2-3; D gene: .; V gene: TRBV19; CDR3 DNA: TGTGCCAGTAGGACGGGAAGTTCGGATACGCAGTATTTT; CDR3 protein: CASRTGSSDTQYF
clone size: .; CDR3 length: 16; J gene: TRBJ2-1; D gene: TRBD2; V gene: TRBV5-1; CDR3 DNA: TGCGCCAGCAGCTTTCAAGCGGGAGGACTCTACAATGAGCAGTTCTTC; CDR3 protein: CASSFQAGGLYNEQFF
clone size: .; CDR3 length: 12; J gene: TRBJ2-5; D gene: TRBD1; V gene: TRBV30; CDR3 DNA: TGTGCCTGGGGACAGGGTGGAGAGACCCAGTACTTC; CDR3 protein: CAWGQGGETQYF
clone size: .; CDR3 length: 16; J gene: TRBJ1-1; D gene: .; V gene: TRBV11-2; CDR3 DNA: TGTGCCAGCAGGCCTTTTTTCACCGCGCTGAACACTGAAGCTTTCTTT; CDR3 protein: CASRPFFTALNTEAFF
clone size: .; CDR3 length: 15; J gene: TRBJ1-1; D gene: .; V gene: TRBV18; CDR3 DNA: TGTGCCAGCTCACCACCGTACAGGGTGAACACTGAAGCTTTCTTT; CDR3 protein: CASSPPYRVNTEAFF
clone size: .; CDR3 length: 15; J gene: TRBJ1-5; D gene: TRBD1; V gene: TRBV6-5; CDR3 DNA: TGTGCCAGCAGATTCCGGGACAGTAGCAATCCGCCCCAGCATTTT; CDR3 protein: CASRFRDSSNPPQHF
clone size: once; CDR3 length: 15; J gene: TRBJ1-2; D gene: TRBD1; V gene: TRBV9; CDR3 DNA: TGTGCCAGCAGCTTACGCGGACAGGGCAACTATGGCTACACCTTC; CDR3 protein: CASSLRGQGNYGYTF
clone size: .; CDR3 length: 14; J gene: TRBJ2-5; D gene: TRBD2; V gene: TRBV5-6; CDR3 DNA: TGTGCCAGCAGCGAGGCGGGGGAGCAAGAGACCCAGTACTTC; CDR3 protein: CASSEAGEQETQYF
clone size: .; CDR3 length: 16; J gene: TRBJ2-2; D gene: TRBD2; V gene: TRBV7-8; CDR3 DNA: TGTGCCAGCAGCTTACTTCCTAGCGGGACTGCCGGGGAGCTGTTTTTT; CDR3 protein: CASSLLPSGTAGELFF
clone size: .; CDR3 length: 17; J gene: TRBJ2-2; D gene: .; V gene: TRBV9; CDR3 DNA: TGTGCCAGCAGCGGACGATCTTTGGGGCGGAACACCGGGGAGCTGTTTTTT; CDR3 protein: CASSGRSLGRNTGELFF
clone size: .; CDR3 length: 17; J gene: TRBJ1-5; D gene: .; V gene: TRBV27; CDR3 DNA: TGTGCCAGCAGTCCCGCAGGGGCGCCTGATAGCAATCAGCCCCAGCATTTT; CDR3 protein: CASSPAGAPDSNQPQHF
clone size: .; CDR3 length: 17; J gene: TRBJ1-1; D gene: TRBD1; V gene: TRBV19; CDR3 DNA: TGTGCCAGTCGCCGGGGGCAGGGGGCGATACCACTCACTGAAGCTTTCTTT; CDR3 protein: CASRRGQGAIPLTEAFF
clone size: .; CDR3 length: 14; J gene: TRBJ2-7; D gene: TRBD1; V gene: TRBV28; CDR3 DNA: TGTGCCAGCAGTTCACCGGGACAGGGGTACGAGCAGTACTTC; CDR3 protein: CASSSPGQGYEQYF
clone size: .; CDR3 length: 16; J gene: TRBJ2-3; D gene: TRBD2; V gene: TRBV7-3; CDR3 DNA: TGTGCCAGCAGCTACGCTAGCGGGAGTCTGGCAGATACGCAGTATTTT; CDR3 protein: CASSYASGSLADTQYF
clone size: .; CDR3 length: 14; J gene: TRBJ2-1; D gene: .; V gene: TRBV19; CDR3 DNA: TGTGCCAGTAGTACGGCAGGGGAGTACAATGAGCAGTTCTTC; CDR3 protein: CASSTAGEYNEQFF
clone size: .; CDR3 length: 15; J gene: TRBJ2-7; D gene: TRBD1; V gene: TRBV18; CDR3 DNA: TGTGCCAGCTCACCATTCGGACAGGCGACCTACGAGCAGTACTTC; CDR3 protein: CASSPFGQATYEQYF
clone size: .; CDR3 length: 17; J gene: TRBJ2-4; D gene: .; V gene: TRBV7-2; CDR3 DNA: TGTGCCAGCAGCAGACTAGGTTTGGGTGGGGCCAAAAACATTCAGTACTTC; CDR3 protein: CASSRLGLGGAKNIQYF
clone size: .; CDR3 length: 16; J gene: TRBJ1-1; D gene: TRBD1; V gene: TRBV4-1; CDR3 DNA: TGCGCCAGCAGCCAACCGCCGGGACAGTTGAACACTGAAGCTTTCTTT; CDR3 protein: CASSQPPGQLNTEAFF